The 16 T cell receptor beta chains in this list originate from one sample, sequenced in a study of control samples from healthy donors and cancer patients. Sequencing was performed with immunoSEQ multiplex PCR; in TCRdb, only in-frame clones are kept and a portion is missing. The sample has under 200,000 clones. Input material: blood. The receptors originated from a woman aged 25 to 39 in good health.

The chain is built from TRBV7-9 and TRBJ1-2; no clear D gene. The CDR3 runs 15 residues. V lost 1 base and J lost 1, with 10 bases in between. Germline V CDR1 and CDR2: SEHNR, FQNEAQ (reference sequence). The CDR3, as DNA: TGTGCCAGCAGCTTAGTTTTAGGCGGTAACTATGGCTACACCTTC. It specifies CASSLVLGGNYGYTF. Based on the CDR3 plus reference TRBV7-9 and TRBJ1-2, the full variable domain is DTGVSQNPRHKITKRGQNVTFRCDPISEHNRLYWYRQTLGQGPEFLTYFQNEAQLEKSRLLSDRFSAERPKGSFSTLEIQRTEQGDSAMYLCASSLVLGGNYGYTFGSGTRLTVV.

CDR3 sequence (DNA): TGTGCCAGCAGCTTGAGGAGGTCACAGGGAAGGCGGAATGGCTACACCTTC. Translating gives CASSLRRSQGRRNGYTF. This chain links TRBV7-9 with TRBJ1-2, with D perhaps matching TRBD1 (6 bases). The CDR3 consists of 17 residues. V shed 3 bases and J shed 6 bases, with 23 bases lying between them. Germline V gene data show CDR1 as SEHNR and CDR2 as FQNEAQ (reference sequence). The variable domain in full, completed from reference TRBV7-9 and TRBJ1-2, reads DTGVSQNPRHKITKRGQNVTFRCDPISEHNRLYWYRQTLGQGPEFLTYFQNEAQLEKSRLLSDRFSAERPKGSFSTLEIQRTEQGDSAMYLCASSLRRSQGRRNGYTFGSGTRLTVV.

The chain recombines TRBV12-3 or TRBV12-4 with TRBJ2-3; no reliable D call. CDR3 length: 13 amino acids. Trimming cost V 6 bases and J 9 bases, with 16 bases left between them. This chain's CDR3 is CASRPDLPITQYF. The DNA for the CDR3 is TGTGCCAGCAGACCGGACCTACCCATAACGCAGTATTTT.

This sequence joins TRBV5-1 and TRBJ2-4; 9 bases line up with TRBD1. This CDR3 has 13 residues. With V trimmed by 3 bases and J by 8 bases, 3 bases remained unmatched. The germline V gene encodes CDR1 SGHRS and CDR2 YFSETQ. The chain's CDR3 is CASSWRTGDIQYF. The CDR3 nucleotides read TGCGCCAGCAGCTGGCGGACAGGGGACATTCAGTACTTC.

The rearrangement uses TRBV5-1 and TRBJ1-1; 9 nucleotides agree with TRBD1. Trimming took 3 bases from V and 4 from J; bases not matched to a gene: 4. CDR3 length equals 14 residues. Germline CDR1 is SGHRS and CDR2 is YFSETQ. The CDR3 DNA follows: TGCGCCAGCAGCTCCGGGACAGGGACCACTGAAGCTTTCTTT. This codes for CASSSGTGTTEAFF. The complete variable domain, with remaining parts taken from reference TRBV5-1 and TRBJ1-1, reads KAGVTQTPRYLIKTRGQQVTLSCSPISGHRSVSWYQQTPGQGLQFLFEYFSETQRNKGNFPGRFSGRQFSNSRSEMNVSTLELGDSALYLCASSSGTGTTEAFFGQGTRLTVV.

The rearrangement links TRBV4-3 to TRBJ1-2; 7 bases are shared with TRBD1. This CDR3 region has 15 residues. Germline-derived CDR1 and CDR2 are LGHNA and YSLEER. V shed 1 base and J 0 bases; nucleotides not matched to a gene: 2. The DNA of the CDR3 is TGCGCCAGCAGCCAAGGGGGACAGTCTAACTATGGCTACACCTTC. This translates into CASSQGGQSNYGYTF.

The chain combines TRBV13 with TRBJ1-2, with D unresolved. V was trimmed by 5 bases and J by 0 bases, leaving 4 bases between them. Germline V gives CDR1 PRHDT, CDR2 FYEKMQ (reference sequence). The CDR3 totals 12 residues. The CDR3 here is CASSQTNYGYTF. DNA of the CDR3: TGTGCCAGCAGCCAAACTAACTATGGCTACACCTTC.

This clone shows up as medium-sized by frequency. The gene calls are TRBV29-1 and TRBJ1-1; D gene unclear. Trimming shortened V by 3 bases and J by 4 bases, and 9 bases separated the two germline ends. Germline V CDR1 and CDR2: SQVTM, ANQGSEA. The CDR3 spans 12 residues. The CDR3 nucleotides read TGCAGCGTTGAGGAACCAGGCACTGAAGCTTTCTTT. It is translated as CSVEEPGTEAFF.

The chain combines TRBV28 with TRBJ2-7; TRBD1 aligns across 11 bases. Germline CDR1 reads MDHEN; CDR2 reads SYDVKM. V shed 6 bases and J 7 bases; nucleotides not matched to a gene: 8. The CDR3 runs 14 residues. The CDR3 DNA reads TGTGCCAGCAGGACGTCGGACAGGGGGCTAGAGCAGTACTTC. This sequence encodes CASRTSDRGLEQYF. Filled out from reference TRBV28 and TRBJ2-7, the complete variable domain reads DVKVTQSSRYLVKRTGEKVFLECVQDMDHENMFWYRQDPGLGLRLIYFSYDVKMKEKGDIPEGYSVSREKKERFSLILESASTNQTSMYLCASRTSDRGLEQYFGPGTRLTVT.

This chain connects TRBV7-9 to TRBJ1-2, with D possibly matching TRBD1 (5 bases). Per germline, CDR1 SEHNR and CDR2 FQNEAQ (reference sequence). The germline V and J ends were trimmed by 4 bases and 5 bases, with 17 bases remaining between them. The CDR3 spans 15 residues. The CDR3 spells CASSSRDLRVYGYTF. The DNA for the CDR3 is TGTGCCAGCAGCTCACGGGACCTTAGGGTGTATGGCTACACCTTC.

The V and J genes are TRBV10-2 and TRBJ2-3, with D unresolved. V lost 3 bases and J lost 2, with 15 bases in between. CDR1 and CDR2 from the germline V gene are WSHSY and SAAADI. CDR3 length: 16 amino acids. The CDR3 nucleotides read TGCGCCAGCAGTGACCTGTCGCTCTACAACACAGATACGCAGTATTTT. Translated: CASSDLSLYNTDTQYF.

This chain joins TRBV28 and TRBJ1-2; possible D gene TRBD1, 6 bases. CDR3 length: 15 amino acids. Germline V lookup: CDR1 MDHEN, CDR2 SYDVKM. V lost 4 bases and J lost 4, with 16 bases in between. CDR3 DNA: TGTGCCAGCAGTTACCGAGGACAGCTAAGCTATGGCTACACCTTC. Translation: CASSYRGQLSYGYTF.

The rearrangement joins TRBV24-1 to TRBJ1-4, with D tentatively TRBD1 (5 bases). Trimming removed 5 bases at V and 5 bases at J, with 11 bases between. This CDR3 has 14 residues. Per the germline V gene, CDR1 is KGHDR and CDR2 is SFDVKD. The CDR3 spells CATSGRAGNEKLFF. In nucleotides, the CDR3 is TGTGCCACCAGTGGCAGGGCAGGGAATGAAAAACTGTTTTTT.

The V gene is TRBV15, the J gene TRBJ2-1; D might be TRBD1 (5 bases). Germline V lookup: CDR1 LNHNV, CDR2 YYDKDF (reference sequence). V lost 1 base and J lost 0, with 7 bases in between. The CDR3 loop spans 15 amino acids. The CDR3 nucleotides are TGTGCCACCAGCAGAGGGGGCTACTCCTACAATGAGCAGTTCTTC. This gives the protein CATSRGGYSYNEQFF.

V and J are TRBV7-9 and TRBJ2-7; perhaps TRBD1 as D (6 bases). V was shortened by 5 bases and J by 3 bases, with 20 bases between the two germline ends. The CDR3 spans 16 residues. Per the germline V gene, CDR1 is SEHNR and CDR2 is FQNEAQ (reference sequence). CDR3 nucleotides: TGTGCCAGCAGCGAAGTCACAGGGAAGGGAATCTACGAGCAGTACTTC. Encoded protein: CASSEVTGKGIYEQYF.

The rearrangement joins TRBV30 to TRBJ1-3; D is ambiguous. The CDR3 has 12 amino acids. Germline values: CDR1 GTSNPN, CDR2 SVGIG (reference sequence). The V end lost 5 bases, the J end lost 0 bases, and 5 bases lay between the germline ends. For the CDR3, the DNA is TGTGCCTGGCAGAACTCTGGAAACACCATATATTTT. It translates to CAWQNSGNTIYF.